The 23 T cell receptor beta chains below all came from one sample that was sequenced in a study of T-cell reconstitution after alpha-beta-depleted transplantation in children (dated by TCRdb to the mid-2010s). The library was prepared using PCR. The sequencer listed for this sample is Illumina HiSeq 2500. To normalize quantification of the TCRbeta repertoire, the TCR libraries were built with molecular barcoding that relied on unique molecular identifiers. The public reads were run again by TCRdb, first through fastp at Q25 and then through MiXCR, and only productive beta chains were kept. Identical CDR3 protein sequences are pooled into one entry, listed with their most common genes and DNA. Present in this sample are 750,000 to 950,000 distinct CDR3 sequences, less than 20% of which were seen just once. The ten largest clonotypes hold 5% of the sample. This specimen's treatment or condition label, per the study, means: allogeneic hematopoietic cell transplantation with graft depleted of TCRalphabeta T cells and CD19 B cells.

Sequencing was performed on PBMCs, mostly from graft donor cells, taken 360 days after TCRalphabeta/CD19-depleted stem cell transplant. These receptors originate from a male patient aged 10 to 17 who had a stem cell transplant for acute lymphoblastic leukemia, so the T cells may come from the graft donor.

This clonotype was found a few times. J is TRBJ2-1 and V is TRBV27; 7 bases fit TRBD1. CDR3 length: 16 amino acids. CDR1 MNHEY and CDR2 SMNVEV come from the germline V gene (reference sequence). With V trimmed by 5 bases and J by 0 bases, 7 bases remained unmatched. CDR3: CASSPPDRSSYNEQFF. DNA for the CDR3: TGTGCCAGCAGTCCCCCGGACAGGAGCTCCTACAATGAGCAGTTCTTC.

Only a few counts were recorded for this clonotype. J is TRBJ2-3 and V is TRBV20-1, with a possible D match to TRBD1 (6 bases). The CDR3 length is 15 residues. The germline V and J ends were trimmed by 5 bases and 1 base, with 16 bases remaining between them. CDR1 DFQATT and CDR2 SNEGSKA come from the germline V gene (reference sequence). This CDR3 reads CSALLGHLRTDTQYF. CDR3 nucleotide sequence: TGCAGTGCTCTCCTGGGACATTTACGCACAGATACGCAGTATTTT.

This clonotype was seen more than once but under ten times. CDR3 DNA sequence: TGTGCCAGCAGCAGGCGACTACCCTTGGAGACCCAGTACTTC. Translated: CASSRRLPLETQYF. J is TRBJ2-5 and V is TRBV7-8; D is perhaps TRBD2 (5 bases). V lost 5 bases, J lost 5 bases, and 15 bases lay in between. CDR1 and CDR2 (germline): SGHVS, FQNEAQ. The CDR3 contains 14 residues. Drawing the rest from reference TRBV7-8 and TRBJ2-5, the complete variable domain is GAGVSQSPRYKVAKRGQDVALRCDPISGHVSLFWYQQALGQGPEFLTYFQNEAQLDKSGLPSDRFFAERPEGSVSTLKIQRTQQEDSAVYLCASSRRLPLETQYFGPGTRLLVL.

The V gene is TRBV12-3 or TRBV12-4, the J gene TRBJ1-2, with unresolved D. V lost 3 bases and J lost 8, with 13 bases in between. This CDR3 is 13 amino acids long. CDR3 DNA: TGTGCCAGCAGTTTCGGAACCTTAAGGGGCTACACCTTC. Translated, it gives CASSFGTLRGYTF.

V and J are TRBV7-3 and TRBJ2-3; tentatively, D is TRBD2 (6 bases). Germline values: CDR1 SGHTA, CDR2 FQGTGA. The V and J ends lost 2 bases and 2 bases respectively, with 20 bases between them. This CDR3 is built from 18 residues. The DNA for the CDR3 is TGTGCCAGCAGCTTATCCCCCTGGGTAGCGGCCGTCACAGATACGCAGTATTTT. Translated: CASSLSPWVAAVTDTQYF.

V gene TRBV6-1 combines with J gene TRBJ2-2; 16 bases map to TRBD2. V shed 6 bases, J shed 6 bases, and the junction held 7 bases outside the gene matches. The CDR3 totals 17 residues. CDR1 and CDR2 (germline): MNHNS, SASEGT. DNA for the CDR3: TGTGCCAGCAGAAACCCGGGACTAGCGGGAGGGTCCGGGGAGCTGTTTTTT. This gives the protein CASRNPGLAGGSGELFF.

The V and J genes are TRBV5-1 and TRBJ2-7; 13 nucleotides align to TRBD2. Germline CDR1 SGHRS, CDR2 YFSETQ. The CDR3 length is 19 residues. After removal of 0 bases from V and 0 bases from J, the junction contained 9 bases not matched to a gene. CDR3 amino acids: CASSLARTSGRGLSYEQYF. CDR3 DNA: TGCGCCAGCAGCTTGGCAAGGACTAGCGGGAGAGGCCTCTCCTACGAGCAGTACTTC.

The table lists this clonotype with many counts. The gene calls are TRBV6-5 and TRBJ1-2; 8 bases line up with TRBD1. V was clipped by 2 bases and J by 8 bases; unmatched bases: 10. Germline lookup yields CDR1 MNHEY and CDR2 SVGAGI. The CDR3 spans 15 residues. The CDR3 bases are TGTGCCAGCAGTTACACAGGGGGTAGGACGGAAGGCTACACCTTC. This encodes CASSYTGGRTEGYTF.

This clonotype has only a few counts. The chain is built from TRBV4-2 and TRBJ2-5; D perhaps matches TRBD2 (7 bases). CDR1 LGHNA and CDR2 YNFKEQ come from the germline V gene. There are 16 residues in the CDR3. V was trimmed by 0 bases and J by 3 bases, leaving 14 bases between them. Here the CDR3 DNA reads TGTGCCAGCAGCCAAGAGCGGGGAGGGGGAAAAGAGACCCAGTACTTC. It codes for CASSQERGGGKETQYF.

J is TRBJ2-3 and V is TRBV2, with 9 bases fitting TRBD2. J lost 2 bases, V lost 4 bases, and 7 bases had no gene match. CDR3 length equals 16 residues. The V gene's germline CDR1 is SNHLY and CDR2 FYNNEI. This CDR3 is CASSVIAGEDTDTQYF. As DNA, the CDR3 is TGTGCCAGCAGTGTAATAGCGGGAGAGGACACAGATACGCAGTATTTT. Full variable domain (rest looked up from reference TRBV2 and TRBJ2-3): EPEVTQTPSHQVTQMGQEVILRCVPISNHLYFYWYRQILGQKVEFLVSFYNNEISEKSEIFDDQFSVERPDGSNFTLKIRSTKLEDSAMYFCASSVIAGEDTDTQYFGPGTRLTVL.

The V call is TRBV12-3 or TRBV12-4, the J call TRBJ2-6, with 8 bases aligning to TRBD1. The CDR3 consists of 18 residues. Germline trimming cut 1 base from V and 0 bases from J; bases unmatched to any gene: 5. The CDR3 region is CASSLGQGAVSGANVLTF. CDR3 sequence (DNA): TGTGCCAGCAGTTTAGGGCAGGGGGCCGTCTCTGGGGCCAACGTCCTGACTTTC.

The J gene is TRBJ2-7, the V gene TRBV5-5; D is perhaps TRBD1 (7 bases). The CDR3 length is 16 residues. The germline V and J ends were trimmed by 6 bases and 6 bases, with 25 bases remaining between them. CDR1 SGHKS and CDR2 YYEKEE come from the germline V gene (reference sequence). CDR3 bases: TGTGCCAGCAACCTAGGGGGCCGCCAAGGAGGGCTCGAGCAGTACTTC. Translation gives CASNLGGRQGGLEQYF.

This clonotype was found a few times. This sequence joins TRBV7-8 and TRBJ2-1; no definite D call. Germline V gene sequence: CDR1 SGHVS, CDR2 FQNEAQ. This CDR3 comprises 14 residues. Trimming took off 5 bases at V and 0 bases at J, with 8 bases between the two ends. CDR3 bases: TGTGCCAGCAGCCCCTACGACTCCTACAATGAGCAGTTCTTC. Translated, it gives CASSPYDSYNEQFF.

The chain is built from TRBV20-1 and TRBJ1-4; 7 positions agree with TRBD1. The CDR3 has 13 residues. J was trimmed by 6 bases and V by 4 bases; bases with no gene match: 5. Per the germline V gene, CDR1 is DFQATT and CDR2 is SNEGSKA (reference sequence). The CDR3 region has the DNA TGCAGTGCTACCGGGACAGTTTATGAAAAACTGTTTTTT. Translation gives CSATGTVYEKLFF.

The chain joins TRBV15 to TRBJ2-3; D remains unclear. Germline assignment: CDR1 LNHNV and CDR2 YYDKDF (reference sequence). This CDR3 has 14 residues. Trimming took 3 bases from V and 7 from J, leaving 14 bases between them. The CDR3 is CATSSAPSLNTQYF. CDR3 bases: TGTGCCACCAGCAGCGCACCTTCCCTTAATACGCAGTATTTT.

This clonotype was seen only a few times. The chain joins TRBV13 to TRBJ2-5, with 7 bases aligning to TRBD1. This CDR3 has 14 amino acids. Trimming cost V 4 bases and J 5 bases; bases outside gene matches: 7. Germline CDR1 is PRHDT and CDR2 is FYEKMQ (reference sequence). The CDR3 nucleotides read TGTGCCAGCAGCTCTCTACAGGGGTGGGAGACCCAGTACTTC. Translating it yields CASSSLQGWETQYF.

This clonotype was counted at least ten times. This rearrangement joins TRBV4-1 to TRBJ2-7; unclear D gene. Trimming removed 5 bases at V and 1 base at J, with 21 bases between. CDR1 is MGHRA and CDR2 is YSYEKL in the germline V gene. This CDR3 is built from 17 residues. The CDR3 DNA is TGCGCCAGCAGCGTTAGTAGAACGGCGGAAAATTCCTACGAGCAGTACTTC. Its translation is CASSVSRTAENSYEQYF.

There are a few counts of this clonotype. The gene calls are TRBV5-1 and TRBJ2-3; D is possibly TRBD2 (7 bases). CDR3 length: 15 residues. Trimming removed 10 bases from V and 2 bases from J, with 20 bases in between. Germline CDR1 is SGHRS and CDR2 is YFSETQ. The chain's CDR3 is CASQWKRDNTDTQYF. The CDR3 region has the DNA TGCGCCTCCCAGTGGAAGCGGGACAACACAGATACGCAGTATTTT.

This clonotype has at least ten counts. The V gene is TRBV29-1, the J gene TRBJ2-7; 8 bases are a match to TRBD1. Germline V CDR1 and CDR2: SQVTM, ANQGSEA. This CDR3 contains 13 residues. V was pared by 7 bases and J by 3 bases, with 8 bases of the junction left unmatched. The CDR3 nucleotides read TGCAGCGCCTTGACAGGGGCAAACTACGAGCAGTACTTC. Translated, it gives CSALTGANYEQYF.

A few counts support this clonotype. V gene TRBV9 combines with J gene TRBJ2-7; tentatively, D is TRBD1 (6 bases). Germline V gene lookup returns CDR1 SGDLS and CDR2 YYNGEE. V lost 0 bases and J lost 3, with 13 bases in between. The CDR3 extends over 15 amino acids. CDR3 protein: CASSVGSGAGYEQYF. The CDR3 nucleotides are TGTGCCAGCAGCGTAGGTTCAGGGGCGGGCTACGAGCAGTACTTC.

J is TRBJ2-7 and V is TRBV5-1, with 11 bases matching TRBD2. V shed 0 bases and J 0 bases; nucleotides not matched to a gene: 11. The germline CDR1 and CDR2 sequences are SGHRS and YFSETQ. This CDR3 has 19 residues. The DNA for the CDR3 is TGCGCCAGCAGCTTGGCCGGTCACGCCGGGACTAGCGGCTCCTACGAGCAGTACTTC. Translated, it gives CASSLAGHAGTSGSYEQYF.

This clonotype was seen only once. A much larger clone sits a single nucleotide away, making a read error possible. This chain connects TRBV7-9 to TRBJ2-3; D uncertain. CDR1 and CDR2 (germline): SEHNR, FQNEAQ (reference sequence). This CDR3 region has 15 residues. V was cut by 2 bases and J by 0 bases, with 9 bases left in between. CDR3 nucleotides: TGTGCCAGCAGCTTACCGGCGACTAGCACAGATACGCAGTATTTT. Translation: CASSLPATSTDTQYF.

V is TRBV5-1 and J is TRBJ2-7; D is unclear. The V end was cut by 7 bases, the J end by 4 bases, with 12 bases between. CDR3 length: 12 amino acids. Germline CDR1 and CDR2: SGHRS and YFSETQ. The CDR3 bases are TGCGCCAGCGGCCGAGGCAATTACGAGCAGTACTTC. Encoded protein: CASGRGNYEQYF.